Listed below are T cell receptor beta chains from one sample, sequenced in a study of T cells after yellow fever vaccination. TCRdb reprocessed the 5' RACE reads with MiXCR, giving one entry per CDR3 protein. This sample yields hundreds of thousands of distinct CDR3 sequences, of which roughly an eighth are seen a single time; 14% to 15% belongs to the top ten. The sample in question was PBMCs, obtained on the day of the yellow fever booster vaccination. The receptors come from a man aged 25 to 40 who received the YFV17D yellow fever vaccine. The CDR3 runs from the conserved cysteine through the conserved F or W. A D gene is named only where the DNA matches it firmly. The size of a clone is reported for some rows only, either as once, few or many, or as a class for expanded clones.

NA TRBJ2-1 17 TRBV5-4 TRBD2 TGTGCCAGCAGCTTGGAAACGTGGCAGGCGGGGGAGGATGAGCAGTTCTTC CASSLETWQAGEDEQFF
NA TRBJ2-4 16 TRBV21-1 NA NA CASSSPMWAGGNIQYF
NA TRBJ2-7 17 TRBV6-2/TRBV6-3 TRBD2 TGTGCCAGCAGCGACCCGGGACTAGCGACTTCCGTCTACGAGCAGTACTTC CASSDPGLATSVYEQYF
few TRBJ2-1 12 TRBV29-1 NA TGCAGCGTTGTCCGGAAAAAGGATGAGCAGTTCTTC CSVVRKKDEQFF
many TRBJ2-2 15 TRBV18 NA TGTGCCAGCTCACCGGACTCCGCGAACACCGGGGAGCTGTTTTTT CASSPDSANTGELFF
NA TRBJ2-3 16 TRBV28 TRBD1 TGTGCCAGCAGTTTGTGGGGACAGGGGGCCACAGATACGCAGTATTTT CASSLWGQGATDTQYF
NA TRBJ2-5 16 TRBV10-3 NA TGTGCCATCAGTGAGGGTAATAGCGGACTCCAAGAGACCCAGTACTTC CAISEGNSGLQETQYF
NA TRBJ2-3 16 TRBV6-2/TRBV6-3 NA TGTGCCAGCATCGCCCCCGGGACTTTGTCTCAGGGCACGCAGTATTTT CASIAPGTLSQGTQYF
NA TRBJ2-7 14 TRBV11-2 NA TGTGCCAGCAGCCTTCGGGACGGAACCTACGAGCAGTACTTC CASSLRDGTYEQYF
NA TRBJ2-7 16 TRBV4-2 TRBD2 TGTGCCAGCAGCCAGGGGCTAGCGGGAGTAGGTTACGAGCAGTACTTC CASSQGLAGVGYEQYF
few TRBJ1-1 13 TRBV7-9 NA TGTGCCAGCAGCTTAGCCACGCTTAGGGAAGCTTTCTTT CASSLATLREAFF
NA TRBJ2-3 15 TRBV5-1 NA TGCGCCAGCAGCTTGGTGGGGGGCGCCCCAGATACGCAGTATTTT CASSLVGGAPDTQYF
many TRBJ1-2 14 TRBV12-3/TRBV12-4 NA TGTGCCAGCAGACAACAGGGACTGGATCATGGCTACACCTTC CASRQQGLDHGYTF
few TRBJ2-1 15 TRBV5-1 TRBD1 TGCGCCAGCAGCTCCCCAGGACAGGGGCCGTTAGAGGGGTTCTTC CASSSPGQGPLEGFF
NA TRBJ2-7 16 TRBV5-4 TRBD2 TGTGCCAGCAGCTTGGCCCGGGCGGGAGGTAACTACGAGCAGTACTTC CASSLARAGGNYEQYF
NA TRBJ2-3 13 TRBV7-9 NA TGTGCCAGCAGTCCCCAGGCGCCAGATACGCAGTATTTT CASSPQAPDTQYF
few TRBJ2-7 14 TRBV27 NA TGTGCCAGCACCAATAGCGGAAGCTCTCACGAGCAGTACTTC CASTNSGSSHEQYF
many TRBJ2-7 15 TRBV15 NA TGTGCCACCAGCAGAGATCCTGTGGTGATCAACGAGCAGTACTTC CATSRDPVVINEQYF
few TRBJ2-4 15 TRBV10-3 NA TGTGCCATCAGTGACGGCGGGCGGGGCCCAAACATTCAGTACTTC CAISDGGRGPNIQYF
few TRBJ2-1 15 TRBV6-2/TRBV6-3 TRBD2 TGTGCCACCCACGTGCTAGCGGGGACCTACAATGAGCAGTTCTTC CATHVLAGTYNEQFF
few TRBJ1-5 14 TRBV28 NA TGTGCCAGCAGAATGGGGGGGGGCAATCAGCCCCAGCATTTT CASRMGGGNQPQHF
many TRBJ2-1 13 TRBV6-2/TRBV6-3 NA TGTGCCAGCAGTCAACCACCCCGTGATGAGCAGTTCTTC CASSQPPRDEQFF
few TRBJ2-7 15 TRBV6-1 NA TGTGCCAGCAGTGCTTCGGCGGGAAACCTAGAGGGGCAGTACTTC CASSASAGNLEGQYF
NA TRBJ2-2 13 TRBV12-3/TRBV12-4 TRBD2 TGTGCCGTACGGGGGGGGGACACCGGGGAGCTGTTTTTT CAVRGGDTGELFF
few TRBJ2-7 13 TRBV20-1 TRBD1 TGCAGTGCCGGGGACAGGGGATCCTACGAGCAGTACTTC CSAGDRGSYEQYF
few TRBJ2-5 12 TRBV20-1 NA TGCAGTGCTAGAGGGCCCGCTGAGACCCAGTACTTC CSARGPAETQYF
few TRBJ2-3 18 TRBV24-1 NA TGTGCCACCAGTGATCCCCGTCGAGGCCTAGAAGGAAAAGATACGCAGTATTTT CATSDPRRGLEGKDTQYF
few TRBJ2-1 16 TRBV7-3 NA TGTGCCAGCAGCTTAACCCCGGAACCATCCTACAATGAGCAGTTCTTC CASSLTPEPSYNEQFF
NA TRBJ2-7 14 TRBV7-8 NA TGTGCCAGCAGCCCGGCGGAGTCCTTCTACGAGCAGTACTTC CASSPAESFYEQYF
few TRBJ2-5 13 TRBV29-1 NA TGCAGCGTTCGGGACACCGGTGGGGAGACCCAGTACTTC CSVRDTGGETQYF
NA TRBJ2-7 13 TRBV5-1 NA TGCGCCAGCAGATACTCGGACCTCTACGAGCAGTACTTC CASRYSDLYEQYF
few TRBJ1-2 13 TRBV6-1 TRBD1 TGTGCCAGCAGGTGGGACAGGGTCCATGGCTACACCTTC CASRWDRVHGYTF
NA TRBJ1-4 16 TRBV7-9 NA TGTGCCAGCACTCGGGATCGAAGGACGGAGGGTGAAAAACTGTTTTTT CASTRDRRTEGEKLFF
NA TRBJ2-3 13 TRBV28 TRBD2 TGTGCCAGCAGTCGGGGGGGCTCAGATACGCAGTATTTT CASSRGGSDTQYF
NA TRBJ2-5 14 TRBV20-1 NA TGCAGTGCTAGTGTAGGGCGGCTCCAAGAGACCCAGTACTTC CSASVGRLQETQYF
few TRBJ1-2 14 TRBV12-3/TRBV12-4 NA TGTGCCAGCATGGCCCCCCCGAGCCGGAGGGGCTACACCTTC CASMAPPSRRGYTF
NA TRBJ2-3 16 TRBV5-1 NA TGCGCCAGCAGCTCTCTTAACAGGGTGGAGTTAGATACGCAGTATTTT CASSSLNRVELDTQYF
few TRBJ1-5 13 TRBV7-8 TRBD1 TGTGCCAGCAGAACGACAGGGGATCAGCCCCAGCATTTT CASRTTGDQPQHF
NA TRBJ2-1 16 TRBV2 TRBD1 TGTGCCAGTGGGGGCTCTACAGGGGGCGACTACAATGAGCAGTTCTTC CASGGSTGGDYNEQFF
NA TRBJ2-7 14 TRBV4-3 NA TGCGCCAGCAGCCACGATCCCACTAGTGGCGAGCAGTACTTC CASSHDPTSGEQYF
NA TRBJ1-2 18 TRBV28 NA TGTGCCAGCAGAGATAAACCCAGGGGCGCGTCAATTAACTATGGCTACACCTTC CASRDKPRGASINYGYTF
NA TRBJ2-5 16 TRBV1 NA TGCACCAGCAGCCAAGAAAATGTAGCGGGAGAAGAGACCCAGTACTTC CTSSQENVAGEETQYF
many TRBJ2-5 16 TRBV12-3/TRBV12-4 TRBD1 TGTGCCAGCAGCCCAAGTCGGACAGGGGGGTTAGGGACCCAGTACTTC CASSPSRTGGLGTQYF
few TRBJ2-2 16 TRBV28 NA TGTGCCAGCAGGGGAAAGAAGCTAACCAACACCGGGGAGCTGTTTTTT CASRGKKLTNTGELFF
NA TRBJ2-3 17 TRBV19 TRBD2 TGTGCCAGTAGTATCCGGGGGGGCTACGGGGAAGCAGATACGCAGTATTTT CASSIRGGYGEADTQYF
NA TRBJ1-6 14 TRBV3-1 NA TGTGCCAGCAGCCAAGTCGGCTGGAATTCACCCCTCCACTTT CASSQVGWNSPLHF